The 32 T cell receptor beta chains given below trace back to one sample, sequenced in a study of shared clonotypes between healthy human individuals. Method: immunoSEQ multiplex PCR; TCRdb's copy keeps in-frame clones and lacks some. The sample has under 550,000 clones, about 95% seen once. Material: naive CD4+ T cells sorted from blood. This sample's subset: CD45RA+ positively selected. The source is a woman between 25 and 40 years old in good health.

The rearrangement links TRBV30 to TRBJ2-7; 12 bases are a match to TRBD2. Germline CDR1 is GTSNPN and CDR2 is SVGIG (reference sequence). CDR3 length equals 15 residues. With 4 bases clipped from V and 2 bases from J, the junction kept 6 bases outside the gene matches. The CDR3 reads CAWTPRLAGAYEQYF. The CDR3 nucleotides are TGTGCCTGGACCCCCCGACTAGCGGGGGCCTACGAGCAGTACTTC.

This chain uses TRBV7-2 with TRBJ2-1; 7 bases are a match to TRBD1. J gave up 7 bases and V 5 bases, and 14 bases lay outside the gene matches. From germline, CDR1 is SGHTA and CDR2 FQGNSA. This CDR3 region has 16 residues. This chain's CDR3 is CASSGRLGTVLNEQFF. Written as DNA, the CDR3 is TGTGCCAGCAGCGGCCGTCTGGGGACAGTACTAAATGAGCAGTTCTTC.

The chain has TRBV10-1 and TRBJ1-2; D might be TRBD1 (6 bases). CDR3 length: 13 amino acids. Germline CDR1 is WNHNN and CDR2 is SYGVQD (reference sequence). Trimming took off 4 bases at V and 4 bases at J, with 10 bases between the two ends. CDR3 coding DNA: TGCGCCAGCAGTGCACAGGGACCCTATGGCTACACCTTC. Translated, it gives CASSAQGPYGYTF.

The V and J genes are TRBV9 and TRBJ2-7, with TRBD2 matching over 10 bases. This CDR3 comprises 15 residues. Germline V gives CDR1 SGDLS, CDR2 YYNGEE. The J segment lost 5 bases and the V segment lost 0 bases, leaving 5 bases of the junction unmatched. CDR3 protein: CASSVGSLAGDEQYF. DNA for the CDR3: TGTGCCAGCAGCGTAGGAAGTCTAGCGGGAGACGAGCAGTACTTC.

The gene calls are TRBV28 and TRBJ2-4; D might be TRBD2 (7 bases). V was pared by 5 bases and J by 8 bases, with 28 bases between. Germline V gene lookup returns CDR1 MDHEN and CDR2 SYDVKM. The CDR3 runs to 18 residues. The chain's CDR3 is CASSLLNTAGEGRHIQYF. In nucleotides, the CDR3 is TGTGCCAGCAGTCTGCTTAACACGGCAGGGGAGGGAAGGCACATTCAGTACTTC. Filled out from reference TRBV28 and TRBJ2-4, the complete variable domain reads DVKVTQSSRYLVKRTGEKVFLECVQDMDHENMFWYRQDPGLGLRLIYFSYDVKMKEKGDIPEGYSVSREKKERFSLILESASTNQTSMYLCASSLLNTAGEGRHIQYFGAGTRLSVL.

J is TRBJ2-7 and V is TRBV11-2; D is uncertain. Germline V gives CDR1 SGHAT, CDR2 FQNNGV. V was clipped by 5 bases and J by 4 bases, with 12 bases between them. CDR3 length: 13 residues. The CDR3 spells CASSVGRNYEQYF. DNA for the CDR3: TGTGCCAGCAGCGTCGGACGGAATTACGAGCAGTACTTC.

This sequence joins TRBV18 and TRBJ1-1, with D perhaps matching TRBD1 (6 bases). Trimming took 2 bases from V and 4 from J, leaving 14 bases between them. From germline, CDR1 is KGHSH and CDR2 LQKENI. This CDR3 has 15 residues. This CDR3 is CASSPSSTRGTEAFF. Written as DNA, the CDR3 is TGTGCCAGCTCACCAAGCTCGACCAGGGGCACTGAAGCTTTCTTT.

This chain uses TRBV11-2 with TRBJ2-1; D might be TRBD1 or TRBD2, each matching 5 bases. This CDR3 has 13 residues. The V end was cut by 4 bases, the J end by 8 bases, with 12 bases between. Germline values: CDR1 SGHAT, CDR2 FQNNGV. This CDR3 is CASSYDRDHEQFF. The CDR3 nucleotides are TGTGCCAGCAGCTACGACCGGGACCATGAGCAGTTCTTC.

The chain links TRBV16 to TRBJ2-1; no clear D. V lost 2 bases and J 7 bases, leaving 6 bases between the germline ends. The length of the CDR3 is 12 residues. Per germline, CDR1 KGHSY and CDR2 FQNENV. CDR3: CASSQDKNEQFF. DNA for the CDR3: TGTGCCAGCAGCCAAGACAAGAATGAGCAGTTCTTC.

This sequence joins TRBV19 and TRBJ2-7; 8 bases are a match to TRBD1. V shed 5 bases and J 5 bases; nucleotides not matched to a gene: 8. CDR1 is LNHDA, CDR2 SQIVND, per germline (reference sequence). This CDR3 spans 14 amino acids. CDR3 nucleotide sequence: TGTGCCAGTAGTTCCTCACAGGGGGTCGACGAGCAGTACTTC. This gives the protein CASSSSQGVDEQYF.

This sequence joins TRBV5-4 and TRBJ1-4; the D gene is possibly TRBD1 (5 bases). The V and J ends lost 0 bases and 4 bases respectively, with 10 bases between them. CDR1 is SGHNT, CDR2 YYREEE, per germline (reference sequence). This CDR3 comprises 15 residues. CDR3 amino acids: CASSLAWGSNEKLFF. CDR3 nucleotides: TGTGCCAGCAGCTTGGCCTGGGGGAGTAATGAAAAACTGTTTTTT.

The genes are TRBV9 and TRBJ2-1, with a possible D match to TRBD2 (6 bases). Germline V gene data show CDR1 as SGDLS and CDR2 as YYNGEE. CDR3 size: 13 residues. Trimming took off 5 bases at V and 7 bases at J, with 13 bases between the two ends. CDR3 in DNA: TGTGCCAGCAGTGGGCTAGCGCTAAATGAGCAGTTCTTC. Encoded protein: CASSGLALNEQFF. Looking up the rest from reference TRBV9 and TRBJ2-1 gives the full variable domain: DSGVTQTPKHLITATGQRVTLRCSPRSGDLSVYWYQQSLDQGLQFLIQYYNGEERAKGNILERFSAQQFPDLHSELNLSSLELGDSALYFCASSGLALNEQFFGPGTRLTVL.

V and J are TRBV11-2 and TRBJ1-4; TRBD1 aligns across 9 bases. There are 15 residues in the CDR3. Trimming at V came to 4 bases and at J to 8 bases, leaving 8 bases not matched to a gene. Germline V gene lookup returns CDR1 SGHAT and CDR2 FQNNGV. CDR3 nucleotides: TGTGCCAGCAGCTCCTCCGGGACAGGGAAAGAAAAACTGTTTTTT. Its translation: CASSSSGTGKEKLFF. The variable domain in full, with the rest retrieved from reference TRBV11-2 and TRBJ1-4, is EAGVAQSPRYKIIEKRQSVAFWCNPISGHATLYWYQQILGQGPKLLIQFQNNGVVDDSQLPKDRFSAERLKGVDSTLKIQPAKLEDSAVYLCASSSSGTGKEKLFFGSGTQLSVL.

The gene calls are TRBV10-3 and TRBJ2-7; 12 bases are shared with TRBD2. Germline trimming cut 3 bases from V and 4 bases from J; bases unmatched to any gene: 4. The CDR3 loop spans 15 amino acids. Germline CDR1 reads ENHRY; CDR2 reads SYGVKD. CDR3 region: CAISEGLAGRYEQYF. The CDR3 DNA follows: TGTGCCATCAGTGAAGGACTAGCGGGACGGTACGAGCAGTACTTC.

The chain links TRBV29-1 to TRBJ2-1, with D possibly being TRBD2 (9 bases). The ends were cut back, 6 bases at V and 3 bases at J, with 21 bases in the middle. The germline V gene has CDR1 SQVTM and CDR2 ANQGSEA. This CDR3 region has 16 residues. In nucleotides, the CDR3 is TGCAGCGTGGGGACAGGTAGCGGGAGAATCTACAATGAGCAGTTCTTC. Amino acid sequence: CSVGTGSGRIYNEQFF.

This chain joins TRBV5-5 and TRBJ2-1; TRBD1 is a possible D gene (5 bases). V lost 2 bases to trimming and J lost 0 bases, with 12 bases between them. This CDR3 has 16 residues. Germline V lookup: CDR1 SGHKS, CDR2 YYEKEE (reference sequence). CDR3 amino acids: CASSLGAVSSYNEQFF. The CDR3 nucleotides read TGTGCCAGCAGCTTAGGGGCGGTTAGCTCCTACAATGAGCAGTTCTTC.

The V and J genes are TRBV18 and TRBJ1-4, with D possibly TRBD1 on 5 matching bases. The CDR3 covers 18 residues. V lost 3 bases and J 8 bases, leaving 25 bases between the germline ends. Germline CDR1 KGHSH, CDR2 LQKENI. For the CDR3, the DNA is TGTGCCAGCTCACCCCTGGTCGTGTCGGGGACTTTAGGAGAAAAACTGTTTTTT. It yields the protein CASSPLVVSGTLGEKLFF.

For the CDR3, the DNA is TGTGCCAGCAGTTCGTCACTAGTCGGGGAGCTGTTTTTT. It is translated as CASSSSLVGELFF. The chain links TRBV6-6 to TRBJ2-2, with D maybe TRBD2 (5 bases). Looked up from germline, CDR1 is MNHNY and CDR2 is SVGAGI (reference sequence). V was pared by 4 bases and J by 7 bases, with 10 bases between. This CDR3 has 13 residues.

This chain uses TRBV28 with TRBJ2-7, with 9 bases fitting TRBD2. The trim removed 7 bases at V and 1 base at J, leaving 5 bases unmatched. CDR1 and CDR2 (germline): MDHEN, SYDVKM. The CDR3 is 14 residues long. CDR3 sequence: CASTLLAGSYEQYF. CDR3 DNA sequence: TGTGCCAGCACACTCCTAGCGGGATCCTACGAGCAGTACTTC.

This clone was picked up one time. The chain carries TRBV2 and TRBJ2-5; TRBD1 matches 7 bases. The CDR3 has 15 amino acids. V gave up 2 bases and J gave up 4 bases; unmatched junction bases: 7. CDR1 SNHLY and CDR2 FYNNEI come from the germline V gene. Here the CDR3 DNA reads TGTGCCAGCAGTGAACAAGGGGGCCCGAGAGAGACCCAGTACTTC. It translates to CASSEQGGPRETQYF. Together with reference TRBV2 and TRBJ2-5, the CDR3 gives the full variable domain: EPEVTQTPSHQVTQMGQEVILRCVPISNHLYFYWYRQILGQKVEFLVSFYNNEISEKSEIFDDQFSVERPDGSNFTLKIRSTKLEDSAMYFCASSEQGGPRETQYFGPGTRLLVL.

This rearrangement joins TRBV7-2 to TRBJ2-5; D may be TRBD1 (6 bases). V was clipped by 5 bases and J by 6 bases, with 13 bases between them. CDR1 is SGHTA, CDR2 FQGNSA, per germline. This CDR3 has 13 amino acids. CDR3 nucleotide sequence: TGTGCCAGCAGCCCAGGGGAGTGGCAGACCCAGTACTTC. Its protein is CASSPGEWQTQYF.

The V gene is TRBV7-9, the J gene TRBJ1-1; no definite D call. Germline V gives CDR1 SEHNR, CDR2 FQNEAQ (reference sequence). The CDR3 runs 12 residues. Between the trimmed V and J ends, which lost 1 base and 6 bases, there was a span of 6 bases. The CDR3 DNA follows: TGTGCCAGCAGCTTAGGAGGGTCTGAAGCTTTCTTT. Its translation is CASSLGGSEAFF.

This clone was seen just once. The gene calls are TRBV2 and TRBJ2-7; D uncertain. The CDR3 sequence is 13 residues long. The V end was cut by 7 bases, the J end by 1 base, with 11 bases between. Germline V gene data show CDR1 as SNHLY and CDR2 as FYNNEI. The CDR3 DNA is TGTGCCAGCACGGCAGTCCTGTCCTACGAGCAGTACTTC. Translating it yields CASTAVLSYEQYF.

The rearrangement links TRBV6-5 to TRBJ2-2; D may be TRBD2 (7 bases). V lost 5 bases, J lost 4 bases, and 14 bases lay in between. This CDR3 has 15 amino acids. The germline gives CDR1 MNHEY, CDR2 SVGAGI. Written as DNA, the CDR3 is TGTGCCAGCAGTAGTCAGGGGAGGGTCACCGGGGAGCTGTTTTTT. Residues: CASSSQGRVTGELFF.

This chain links TRBV19 with TRBJ1-5; D unclear. This CDR3 spans 14 amino acids. Per germline, CDR1 LNHDA and CDR2 SQIVND (reference sequence). V was shortened by 0 bases and J by 1 base, with 4 bases between the two germline ends. CDR3 residues: CASSIDWSNQPQHF. The CDR3 DNA is TGTGCCAGTAGTATAGACTGGAGCAATCAGCCCCAGCATTTT.

The chain links TRBV11-2 to TRBJ1-1; D unresolved. Germline V gene sequence: CDR1 SGHAT, CDR2 FQNNGV. This CDR3 spans 12 amino acids. Trimming took 5 bases from V and 11 from J, leaving 15 bases between them. CDR3 DNA: TGTGCCAGCAGCCTCGATGGGTTCCGGGCTTTCTTT. Its translation is CASSLDGFRAFF.

This clone has just a few counts. CDR3 region: CASSLQGELFF. The CDR3 DNA sequence: TGTGCCAGCAGCCTACAGGGTGAGCTGTTTTTT. V gene TRBV6-1 combines with J gene TRBJ2-2; possible D gene TRBD1, 6 bases. The germline V gene encodes CDR1 MNHNS and CDR2 SASEGT. CDR3 size: 11 residues. Deletions cut 6 bases from V and 11 bases from J, with 10 bases between.

This clone was observed once. This chain links TRBV29-1 with TRBJ1-1; D remains ambiguous. Germline V CDR1 and CDR2: SQVTM, ANQGSEA. Trimming removed 7 bases from V and 6 bases from J, with 12 bases in between. This CDR3 is 11 amino acids long. CDR3 residues: CSGSSGAEAFF. The CDR3 coding sequence is TGCAGCGGATCTAGTGGGGCTGAAGCTTTCTTT.

The CDR3 nucleotides are TGTGCCACGATTAGCGGGAGTCCGCCCTACGAGCAGTACTTC. Encoded protein: CATISGSPPYEQYF. The chain has TRBV28 and TRBJ2-7, with 9 bases lining up with TRBD2. This CDR3 region has 14 residues. Trimming cost V 10 bases and J 2 bases; bases outside gene matches: 9. From germline, CDR1 is MDHEN and CDR2 SYDVKM.

This chain uses TRBV14 with TRBJ2-5; 10 positions match TRBD2. Germline V CDR1 and CDR2: SGHDN, FVKESK. J lost 3 bases, V lost 1 base, and 5 bases had no gene match. The CDR3 runs to 16 residues. This CDR3 is CASSQGIGLAEETQYF. The CDR3 bases are TGTGCCAGCAGCCAAGGGATCGGACTAGCGGAAGAGACCCAGTACTTC.

The rearrangement uses TRBV5-1 and TRBJ2-2, with TRBD2 matching 11 bases. The CDR3 covers 15 residues. Per the germline V gene, CDR1 is SGHRS and CDR2 is YFSETQ. Trimming cost V 1 base and J 5 bases; bases outside gene matches: 1. The CDR3 bases are TGCGCCAGCAGCTTGACTAGCGGGAGAACCGGGGAGCTGTTTTTT. It codes for CASSLTSGRTGELFF.

The chain links TRBV5-5 to TRBJ1-2, with D tentatively TRBD1 (6 bases). With 4 bases removed from V and 4 bases from J, the gap between germline ends came to 8 bases. This CDR3 region has 12 residues. Germline-derived CDR1 and CDR2 are SGHKS and YYEKEE (reference sequence). The CDR3 sequence is CASSRQVYGYTF. In DNA, the CDR3 is TGTGCCAGCAGCCGACAGGTCTATGGCTACACCTTC.